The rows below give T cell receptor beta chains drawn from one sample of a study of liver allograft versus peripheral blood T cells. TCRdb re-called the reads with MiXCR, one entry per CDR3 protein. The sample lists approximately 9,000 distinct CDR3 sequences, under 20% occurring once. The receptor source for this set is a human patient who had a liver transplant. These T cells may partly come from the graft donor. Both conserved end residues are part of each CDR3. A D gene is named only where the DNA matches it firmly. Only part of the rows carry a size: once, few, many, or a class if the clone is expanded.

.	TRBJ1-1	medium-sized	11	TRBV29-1	CSVALNTEAFF	TGCAGCGTTGCTCTGAACACTGAAGCTTTCTTT
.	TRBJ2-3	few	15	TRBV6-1	CASSLGGGGTDTQYF	TGTGCCAGCAGCCTGGGCGGGGGCGGCACAGATACGCAGTATTTT
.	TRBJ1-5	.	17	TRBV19	CASTLGSGAYSNQPQHF	TGTGCCAGTACCTTAGGGTCGGGGGCGTATAGCAATCAGCCCCAGCATTTT
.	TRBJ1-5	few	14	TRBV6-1	CASSEQGTNQPQHF	TGTGCCAGCAGTGAACAGGGGACCAATCAGCCCCAGCATTTT
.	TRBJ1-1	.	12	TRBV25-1	CASSERNTEAFF	TGTGCCAGCAGTGAAAGGAACACTGAAGCTTTCTTT
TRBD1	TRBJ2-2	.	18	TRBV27	CASSLRQGARNPPGELFF	TGTGCCAGCAGTTTACGGCAGGGGGCGCGAAACCCCCCCGGGGAGCTGTTTTTT
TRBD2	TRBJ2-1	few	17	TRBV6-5	CASSYRGVGVLYNEQFF	TGTGCCAGCAGTTATCGGGGGGTGGGTGTTCTATACAATGAGCAGTTCTTC
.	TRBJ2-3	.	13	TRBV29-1	CSTHPPGGDTQYF	TGCAGCACCCATCCGCCCGGGGGAGATACGCAGTATTTT
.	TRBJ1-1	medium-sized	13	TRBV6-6	CASSYPTRAEAFF	TGTGCCAGCAGTTACCCCACCAGGGCTGAAGCTTTCTTT
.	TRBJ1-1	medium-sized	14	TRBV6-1	CASSGDTDRTEAFF	TGTGCCAGCAGTGGGGACACAGACCGCACTGAAGCTTTCTTT
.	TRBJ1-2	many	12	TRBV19	CASSQQGYGYTF	TGTGCCAGTAGTCAACAGGGATATGGCTACACCTTC
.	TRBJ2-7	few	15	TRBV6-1	CASSDGRQGLYEQYF	TGTGCCAGCAGTGATGGAAGGCAGGGCCTCTACGAGCAGTACTTC
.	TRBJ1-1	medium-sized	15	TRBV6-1	CASSENRERTTEAFF	TGTGCCAGCAGTGAAAATCGGGAAAGGACCACTGAAGCTTTCTTT
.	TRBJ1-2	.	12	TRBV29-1	CSVDRGVYGYTF	TGCAGCGTTGACAGGGGTGTGTATGGCTACACCTTC
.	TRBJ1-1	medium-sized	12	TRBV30	CAWSVQGTEAFF	TGTGCCTGGAGTGTACAGGGCACTGAAGCTTTCTTT
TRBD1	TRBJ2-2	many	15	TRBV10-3	CAISVGQTNTGELFF	TGTGCCATCAGTGTGGGACAGACGAACACCGGGGAGCTGTTTTTT
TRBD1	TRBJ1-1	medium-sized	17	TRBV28	CASITWGTGGLNTEAFF	TGTGCCAGCATAACGTGGGGGACAGGGGGCCTGAACACTGAAGCTTTCTTT
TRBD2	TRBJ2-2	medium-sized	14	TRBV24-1	CATSGLAGDGELFF	TGTGCCACCAGTGGGCTAGCGGGGGACGGGGAGCTGTTTTTT
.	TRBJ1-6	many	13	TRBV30	CAWKGTTSSPLHF	TGTGCCTGGAAGGGGACAACTAGTTCACCCCTCCACTTT
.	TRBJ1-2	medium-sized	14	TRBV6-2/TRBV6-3	CASSSPGRTNGYTF	TGTGCCAGCAGTTCACCGGGACGCACCAATGGCTACACCTTC
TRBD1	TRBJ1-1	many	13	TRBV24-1	CATRDRADPEAFF	TGTGCCACCAGGGACAGGGCCGACCCTGAAGCTTTCTTT
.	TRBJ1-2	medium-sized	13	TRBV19	CASSIDGYYGYTF	TGTGCCAGTAGTATAGACGGCTACTATGGCTACACCTTC
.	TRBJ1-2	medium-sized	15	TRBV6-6	CASSYRHPSNYGYTF	TGTGCCAGCAGTTACCGTCACCCCTCTAACTATGGCTACACCTTC
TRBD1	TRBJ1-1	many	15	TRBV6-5	CASSSWGTANTEAFF	TGTGCCAGCAGTTCGTGGGGGACAGCGAACACTGAAGCTTTCTTT
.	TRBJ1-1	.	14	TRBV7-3	CASSQSGGNTEAFF	TGTGCCAGCAGCCAAAGTGGAGGGAACACTGAAGCTTTCTTT
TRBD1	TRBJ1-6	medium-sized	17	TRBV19	CASRGGTAAFINSPLHF	TGTGCCAGTAGGGGAGGGACAGCGGCATTCATTAATTCACCCCTCCACTTT
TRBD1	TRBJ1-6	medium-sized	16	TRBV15	CATSRQSGQEGSPLHF	TGTGCCACCAGCAGACAATCGGGACAGGAAGGATCACCCCTCCACTTT
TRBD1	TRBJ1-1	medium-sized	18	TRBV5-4	CASSSRRTGVTFGTEAFF	TGTGCCAGCAGCTCCCGAAGGACAGGGGTTACTTTCGGCACTGAAGCTTTCTTT
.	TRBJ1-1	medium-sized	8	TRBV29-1	CSVMTASF	TGCAGCGTTATGACGGCCTCTTTT
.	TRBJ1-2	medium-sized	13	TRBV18	CASSRGPNYGYTF	TGTGCCAGCTCACGGGGCCCTAACTATGGCTACACCTTC
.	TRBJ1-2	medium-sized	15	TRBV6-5	CASSYGQGRYYGYTF	TGTGCCAGCAGTTACGGGCAGGGCAGGTACTATGGCTACACCTTC
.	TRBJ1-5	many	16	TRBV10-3	CAISEGRQDLNQPQHF	TGTGCCATCAGTGAGGGTAGACAGGACCTCAATCAGCCCCAGCATTTT
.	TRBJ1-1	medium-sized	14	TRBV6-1	CASRAGQWDTEAFF	TGTGCCAGCAGGGCCGGACAGTGGGACACTGAAGCTTTCTTT
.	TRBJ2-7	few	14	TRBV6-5	CASSRTGLTYEQYF	TGTGCCAGCAGTCGAACGGGACTTACCTACGAGCAGTACTTC
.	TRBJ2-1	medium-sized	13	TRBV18	CASSPDRRNEQFF	TGTGCCAGCTCACCAGACCGGAGGAATGAGCAGTTCTTC
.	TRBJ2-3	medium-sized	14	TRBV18	CASSPTANTDTQYF	TGTGCCAGCTCACCGACAGCTAACACAGATACGCAGTATTTT
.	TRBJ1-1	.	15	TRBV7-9	CASSLLGGPGREAFF	TGTGCCAGCAGCCTCCTAGGGGGGCCGGGTCGGGAAGCTTTCTTT
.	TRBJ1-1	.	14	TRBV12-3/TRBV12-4	CASSPQGMNTEAFF	TGTGCCAGCAGCCCACAGGGAATGAACACTGAAGCTTTCTTT
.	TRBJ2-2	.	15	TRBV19	CASSMAGEGSGELFF	TGTGCCAGTAGTATGGCAGGGGAAGGGTCCGGGGAGCTGTTTTTT
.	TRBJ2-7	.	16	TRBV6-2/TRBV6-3	CASSYTPQGITYEQYF	TGTGCCAGCAGTTACACTCCTCAGGGGATAACCTACGAGCAGTACTTC
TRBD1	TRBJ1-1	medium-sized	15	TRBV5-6	CASSSPGQGDTEAFF	TGTGCCAGCAGCTCCCCCGGTCAGGGGGACACTGAAGCTTTCTTT
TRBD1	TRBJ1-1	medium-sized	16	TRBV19	CASSLRQGTMNTEAFF	TGTGCCAGTAGTCTAAGACAGGGTACAATGAACACTGAAGCTTTCTTT
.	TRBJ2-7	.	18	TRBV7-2	CASSSGRAGHASSYEQYF	TGTGCCAGCAGTAGTGGGCGGGCGGGTCATGCTAGCTCCTACGAGCAGTACTTC